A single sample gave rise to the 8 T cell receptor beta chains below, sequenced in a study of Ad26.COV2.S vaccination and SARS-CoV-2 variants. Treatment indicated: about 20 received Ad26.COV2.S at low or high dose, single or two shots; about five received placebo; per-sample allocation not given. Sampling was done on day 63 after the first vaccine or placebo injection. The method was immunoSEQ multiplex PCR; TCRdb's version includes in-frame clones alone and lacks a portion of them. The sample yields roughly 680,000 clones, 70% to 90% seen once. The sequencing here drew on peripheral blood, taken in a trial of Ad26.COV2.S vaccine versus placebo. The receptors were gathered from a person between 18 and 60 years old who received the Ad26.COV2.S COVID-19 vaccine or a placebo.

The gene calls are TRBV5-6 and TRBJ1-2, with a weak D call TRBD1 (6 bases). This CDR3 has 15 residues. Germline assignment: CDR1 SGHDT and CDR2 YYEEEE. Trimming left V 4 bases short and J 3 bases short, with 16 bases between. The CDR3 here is CASSRRGARDYGYTF. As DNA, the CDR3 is TGTGCCAGCAGCAGACGGGGGGCGCGGGACTATGGCTACACCTTC.

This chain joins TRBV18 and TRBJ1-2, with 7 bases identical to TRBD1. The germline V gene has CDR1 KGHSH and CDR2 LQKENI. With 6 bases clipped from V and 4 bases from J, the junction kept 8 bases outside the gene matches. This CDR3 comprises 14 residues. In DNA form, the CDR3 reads TGTGCCAGCTCCGACACCGGACAGGTCTATGGCTACACCTTC. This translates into CASSDTGQVYGYTF.

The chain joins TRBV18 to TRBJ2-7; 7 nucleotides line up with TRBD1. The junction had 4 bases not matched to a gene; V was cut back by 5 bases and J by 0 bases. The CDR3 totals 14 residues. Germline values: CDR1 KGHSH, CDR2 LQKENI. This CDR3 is CASSAWDSSYEQYF. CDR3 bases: TGTGCCAGCTCAGCCTGGGACAGCTCCTACGAGCAGTACTTC.

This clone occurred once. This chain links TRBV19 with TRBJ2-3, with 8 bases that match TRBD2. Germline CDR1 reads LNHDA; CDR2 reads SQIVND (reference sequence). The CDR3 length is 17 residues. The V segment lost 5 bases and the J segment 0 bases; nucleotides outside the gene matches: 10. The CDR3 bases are TGTGCCAGTAGTCCACTAGCGGATTCCTCTAGCACAGATACGCAGTATTTT. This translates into CASSPLADSSSTDTQYF.

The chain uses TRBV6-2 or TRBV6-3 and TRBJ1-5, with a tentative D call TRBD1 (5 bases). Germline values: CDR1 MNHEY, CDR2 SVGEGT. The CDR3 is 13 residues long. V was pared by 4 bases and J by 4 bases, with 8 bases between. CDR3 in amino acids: CASSSAGNQPQHF. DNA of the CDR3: TGTGCCAGCAGTTCAGCAGGGAATCAGCCCCAGCATTTT.

The CDR3 nucleotides read TGTGCCAGCAGCCCCTCCACTGGTGGAAGCTACGAGCAGTACTTC. It yields the protein CASSPSTGGSYEQYF. The rearrangement uses TRBV3-1 (or the pseudogene TRBV3-2) and TRBJ2-7; D gene uncertain. The CDR3 covers 15 residues. Germline V gene lookup returns CDR1 LGHDT and CDR2 YNNKEL (reference sequence). The V gene lost 4 bases and the J gene lost 3 bases, with 16 bases spanning the gap.

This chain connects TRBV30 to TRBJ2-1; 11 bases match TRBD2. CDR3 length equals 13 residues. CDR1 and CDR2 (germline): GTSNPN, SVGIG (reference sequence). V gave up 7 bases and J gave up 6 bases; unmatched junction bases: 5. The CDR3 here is CASLAGVFNEQFF. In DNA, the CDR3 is TGTGCCTCACTAGCGGGAGTTTTCAATGAGCAGTTCTTC.

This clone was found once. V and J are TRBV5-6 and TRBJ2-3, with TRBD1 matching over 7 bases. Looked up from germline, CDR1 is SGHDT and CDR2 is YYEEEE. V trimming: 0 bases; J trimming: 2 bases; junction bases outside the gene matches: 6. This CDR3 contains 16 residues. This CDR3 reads CASSLGRQGTTDTQYF. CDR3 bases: TGTGCCAGCAGCTTGGGTAGACAGGGAACCACAGATACGCAGTATTTT.